This T cell receptor (beta chain) was observed in a study of tumor-infiltrating lymphocytes in primary liver carcinoma. Study details: Sample yields of productive TCRbeta reads, ranging from roughly 3.65 to 7.5 million, were similar across tissue types.

Study conclusions and caveats: Tumor-adjacent and tumor-blood pairs displayed less overlap than did pairs of tumor regions.

This clonotype was counted at least ten times. What it binds is unknown. Making TCR beta cDNA involved around 510 ng total RNA and a constant-region primer. Three rounds of nested multiplex PCR with slightly modified ARM-PCR produced TCR beta libraries. Running around 9 cycles apiece, the first two PCR rounds relied on TRBV1-TRBV30 forward primers together with a C-beta reverse primer. MiXCR was run by TCRdb on the multiplex PCR reads, yielding one entry per CDR3 protein. The profile shows tens of thousands of distinct CDR3 sequences, just over 70% of them singletons. V was pared by 1 base and J by 3 bases, with 10 bases between. In germline, CDR1 is MDHEN, CDR2 SYDVKM. CDR3 length: 14 amino acids. Taking roughly 18-32 mg of unsorted bulk tissue, the authors co-extracted RNA and DNA. Through surgical resection, the patients' primary liver carcinoma was treated.

The TCR sequence derives from a man between 40 and 49 years old with primary liver carcinoma and hepatitis B virus infection. Sequencing input: liver tumor tissue from sampling region 5. Indicated subset: tumor region T5, tumor centre. The chain employs TRBV28 and TRBJ2-7, with D uncertain. For the CDR3, the DNA is TGTGCCAGCAGTTTATCGATGATCCTCTACGAGCAGTACTTC. Its protein is CASSLSMILYEQYF.